This T cell receptor beta chain originates from a study of a mutant IDH1 vaccine in newly diagnosed glioma (dated by TCRdb to 2020 to 2023). General notes on the study: Of the 25 to 35 patients who were treated, about 62% were male and about 40% were female, and the mean age was roughly 40 years. Prior to enrollment, patients had been given standard therapy consisting of radiotherapy alone, temozolomide alone, or radiochemotherapy with temozolomide, with the combination given to most patients. Six visits were used for peripheral blood collection: V03 (baseline), V05, V07, V10, V12 and V13. Longitudinal TCRB deep sequencing was done for 25 to 30 treated patients, wherever samples were available for exploratory analyses.

In the case of this clone: What antigen it recognizes has not been identified. The record has no base qualities; no much larger clone is one base away.

What the research found in general, with its limitations: PBMC samples for TCRB deep sequencing were selected based on availability. Immune responses induced by the vaccine were seen in about 93% of patients across multiple MHC alleles. Pseudoprogression appeared unrelated to alterations in the top peripheral T cell clonotypes detected by TCRB sequencing. It was noted by the authors that analyses of patient blood samples could not be reproduced owing to sample limitations.

The library was produced with the immunoSEQ multiplex PCR assay. Rearranged TCR beta chain sequences were amplified with the hsTCRB Kit following the manufacturer's protocol. TCRB libraries were sequenced on an Illumina MiSeq. The paper's data handling went like this. The proprietary platform of the kit vendor was used for demultiplexing, trimming and gene mapping. Entries here come from immuneACCESS through TCRdb and include only in-frame sequences with V and J called. Some clones fail to appear in such tables; in the studies checked, an unresolved V gene covers under half of the shortfall, and the cause of the remainder is unknown. The V and J calls and clone size were taken over from that table, and D and trimming were inferred from the DNA. The sample table records about 67,000 clones; about 83% of these occur just once. The biggest ten clones account for about 4.5% of the sample. In the paper's terms, the time point label means: baseline, week 1 (first vaccination visit). What this sample's treatment or condition label stands for: pre-vaccination baseline after standard-of-care therapy. Donors had newly diagnosed WHO grade 3 or 4 IDH1-mutant astrocytomas with loss of nuclear ATRX. The samples were drawn from NOA16, a multicentre, single-arm, open-label phase I trial in Germany that tested a mutant IDH1 peptide vaccine in humans for the first time. Visit V03 blood draws served as the baseline sample for immunogenicity testing. Genomic DNA for TCRB sequencing was extracted from EDTA blood using the DNeasy Blood and Tissue Kit.

The source is a woman aged 18-29 years with glioma. Some clones in this sample may be carry-over from other donors' samples. The source was peripheral blood mononuclear cells (PBMCs), collected from a glioma patient treated with radiotherapy, temozolomide or both.

CDR3 loop: CSAGNNEQFF. The bases are TGCAGCGCCGGGAACAATGAGCAGTTCTTC. Recombination joined TRBV29-1 with TRBJ2-1, with TRBD2 as a weak D call on 5 bases. From the cysteine up to the phenylalanine, the CDR3 has a length of 10 residues. Just the 30-base CDR3 DNA is kept, in frame starting at base 1. CDR1 is given as SQVTM and CDR2 as ANQGSEA, both from the germline V gene. Trimming takes 7 bases from V and 5 bases from J, and the germline ends sit 6 bases apart.